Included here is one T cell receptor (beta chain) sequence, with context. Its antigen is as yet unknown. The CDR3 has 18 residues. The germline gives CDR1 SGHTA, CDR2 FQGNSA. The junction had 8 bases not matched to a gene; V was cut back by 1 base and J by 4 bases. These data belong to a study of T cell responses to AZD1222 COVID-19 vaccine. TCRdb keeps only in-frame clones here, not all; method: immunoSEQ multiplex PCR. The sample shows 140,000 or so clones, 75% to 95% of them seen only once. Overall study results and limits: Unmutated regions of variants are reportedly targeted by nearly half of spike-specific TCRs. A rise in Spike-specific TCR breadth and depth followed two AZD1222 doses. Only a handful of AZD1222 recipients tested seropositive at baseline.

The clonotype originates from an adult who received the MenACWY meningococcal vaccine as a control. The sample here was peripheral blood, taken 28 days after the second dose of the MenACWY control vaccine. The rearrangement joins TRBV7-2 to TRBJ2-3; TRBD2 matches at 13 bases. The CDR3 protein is CASSLELAGGPLADTQYF. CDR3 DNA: TGTGCCAGCAGCTTAGAACTAGCGGGGGGGCCCCTGGCAGATACGCAGTATTTT.